This paragraph covers one T cell receptor (beta chain) sequence. Additional DNA sequences in this sample encode the identical CDR3. These data are taken from a study of blood T cell repertoires in COVID-19. In the source study's methods: Amplified reference gene primers provided the basis for estimating nucleated cell counts. Using immunoSEQ multiplex PCR, the repertoire was profiled, and TCRdb retains in-frame clones only, with some absent. From that table come the V and J calls and clone size; the DNA was used to work out D and trimming. The sample yields 130,000 to 150,000 clones, 87% seen once. Sequencing input: PBMCs or T cells enriched from blood (not recorded which). The clonotype originates from a man in his sixties who had recovered from COVID-19.

The CDR3 DNA reads TGCGCCAGCAGCTTGGACAGAGCTAGCACAGATACGCAGTATTTT. Encoded protein: CASSLDRASTDTQYF. The rearrangement joins TRBV5-1 to TRBJ2-3; D gene ambiguous. The germline V gene encodes CDR1 SGHRS and CDR2 YFSETQ. The V and J ends lost 0 bases and 0 bases respectively, with 8 bases between them. CDR3 length: 15 residues. The entire variable domain, with the rest obtained from reference TRBV5-1 and TRBJ2-3, is as follows: KAGVTQTPRYLIKTRGQQVTLSCSPISGHRSVSWYQQTPGQGLQFLFEYFSETQRNKGNFPGRFSGRQFSNSRSEMNVSTLELGDSALYLCASSLDRASTDTQYFGPGTRLTVL.